This T cell receptor beta chain emerged from a study of blood T cell repertoires in COVID-19. About the research overall: PBMCs, B-cell-depleted T cells, or T cells were the source of the cDNA or gDNA that made up the material.

In the authors' workflow: Reference gene primer amplification in the assay estimated nucleated cell counts. Only in-frame clones appear in the TCRdb table, and some are missing; sequencing was by immunoSEQ multiplex PCR. The DNA was the basis for D and trimming; V, J and clone size are from that table. In the table there are roughly 150,000 clones, 85% to 95% of which are singletons. Seattle's enrolled individuals joined amid active infection and were then monitored longitudinally. The length of the CDR3 is 12 residues. The germline gives CDR1 SQVTM, CDR2 ANQGSEA. V shed 4 bases and J 4 bases; nucleotides not matched to a gene: 2.

The V call is TRBV29-1, the J call TRBJ1-1; 8 nucleotides match TRBD1. This TCR was sampled from a woman aged 55-69 years with COVID-19, enrolled during active disease. Sequencing used peripheral blood. Here the CDR3 reads CSVAGGGTEAFF. The CDR3 bases are TGCAGCGTTGCAGGGGGCGGCACTGAAGCTTTCTTT.